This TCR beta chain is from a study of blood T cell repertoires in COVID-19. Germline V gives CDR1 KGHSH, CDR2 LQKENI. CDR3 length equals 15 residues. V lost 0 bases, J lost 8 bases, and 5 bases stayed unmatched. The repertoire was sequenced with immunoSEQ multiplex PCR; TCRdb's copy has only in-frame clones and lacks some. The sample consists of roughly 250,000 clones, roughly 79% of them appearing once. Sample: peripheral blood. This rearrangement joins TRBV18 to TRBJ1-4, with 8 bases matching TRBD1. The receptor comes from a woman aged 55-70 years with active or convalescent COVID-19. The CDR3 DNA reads TGTGCCAGCTCACCACCGGACAGGGCGGGCGAAAAACTGTTTTTT. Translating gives CASSPPDRAGEKLFF.